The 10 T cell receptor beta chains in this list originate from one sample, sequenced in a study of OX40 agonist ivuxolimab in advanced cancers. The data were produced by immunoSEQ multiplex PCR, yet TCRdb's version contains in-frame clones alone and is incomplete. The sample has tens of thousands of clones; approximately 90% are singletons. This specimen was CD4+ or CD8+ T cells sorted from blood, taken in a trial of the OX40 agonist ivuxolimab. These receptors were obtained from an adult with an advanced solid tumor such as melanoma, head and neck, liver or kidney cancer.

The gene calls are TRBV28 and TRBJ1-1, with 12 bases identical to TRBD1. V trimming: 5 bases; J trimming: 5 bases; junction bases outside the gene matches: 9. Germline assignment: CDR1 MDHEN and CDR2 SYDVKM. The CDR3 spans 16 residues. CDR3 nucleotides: TGTGCCAGCAGTCTACCGGGACAGGGGGCGCATACTGAAGCTTTCTTT. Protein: CASSLPGQGAHTEAFF. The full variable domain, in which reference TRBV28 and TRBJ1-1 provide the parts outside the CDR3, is DVKVTQSSRYLVKRTGEKVFLECVQDMDHENMFWYRQDPGLGLRLIYFSYDVKMKEKGDIPEGYSVSREKKERFSLILESASTNQTSMYLCASSLPGQGAHTEAFFGQGTRLTVV.

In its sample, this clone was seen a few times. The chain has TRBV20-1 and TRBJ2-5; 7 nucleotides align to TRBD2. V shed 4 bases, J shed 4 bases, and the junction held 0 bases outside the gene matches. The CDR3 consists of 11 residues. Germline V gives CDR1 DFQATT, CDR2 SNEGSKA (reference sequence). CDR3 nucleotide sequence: TGCAGTGCTACGGGGGGAGAGACCCAGTACTTC. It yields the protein CSATGGETQYF.

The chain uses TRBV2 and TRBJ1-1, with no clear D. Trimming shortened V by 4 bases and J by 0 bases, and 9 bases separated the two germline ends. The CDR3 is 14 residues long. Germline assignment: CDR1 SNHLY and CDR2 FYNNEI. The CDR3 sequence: CASSGSRLNTEAFF. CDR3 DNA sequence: TGTGCCAGCAGTGGGTCCAGACTGAACACTGAAGCTTTCTTT.

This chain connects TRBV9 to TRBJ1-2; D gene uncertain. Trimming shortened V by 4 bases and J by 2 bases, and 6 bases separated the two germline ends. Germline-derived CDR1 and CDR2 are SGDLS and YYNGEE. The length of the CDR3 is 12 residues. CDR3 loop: CASSTDNYGYTF. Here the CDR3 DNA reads TGTGCCAGCAGCACTGACAACTATGGCTACACCTTC. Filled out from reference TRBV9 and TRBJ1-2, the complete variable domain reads DSGVTQTPKHLITATGQRVTLRCSPRSGDLSVYWYQQSLDQGLQFLIQYYNGEERAKGNILERFSAQQFPDLHSELNLSSLELGDSALYFCASSTDNYGYTFGSGTRLTVV.

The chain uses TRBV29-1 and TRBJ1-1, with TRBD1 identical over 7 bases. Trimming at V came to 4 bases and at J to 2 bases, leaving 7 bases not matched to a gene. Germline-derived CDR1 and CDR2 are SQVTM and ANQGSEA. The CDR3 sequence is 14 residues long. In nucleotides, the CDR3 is TGCAGCGTTGGATACAGGGGAAGAAACACTGAAGCTTTCTTT. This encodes CSVGYRGRNTEAFF.

CDR3 sequence (DNA): TGTGCCAGCAGCAGGTGGGGTGGTCGAGGAGAGACCCAGTACTTC. Encoded protein: CASSRWGGRGETQYF. This rearrangement joins TRBV7-2 to TRBJ2-5; no clear D. Trimming cost V 5 bases and J 4 bases, with 17 bases left between them. The CDR3 is made up of 15 amino acids. Germline V gene data show CDR1 as SGHTA and CDR2 as FQGNSA.

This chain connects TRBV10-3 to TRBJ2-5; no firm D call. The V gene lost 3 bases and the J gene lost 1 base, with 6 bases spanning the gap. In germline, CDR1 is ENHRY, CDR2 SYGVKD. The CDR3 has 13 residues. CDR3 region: CAISDAAQETQYF. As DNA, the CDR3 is TGTGCCATCAGTGATGCAGCCCAAGAGACCCAGTACTTC.

The CDR3 region has the DNA TGTGCCAGCAGCTTAGATTCAGCGGGAACTGGAAACACCATATATTTT. Its translation is CASSLDSAGTGNTIYF. This rearrangement joins TRBV11-2 to TRBJ1-3; D ambiguous. The CDR3 sequence is 16 residues long. Germline CDR1 and CDR2: SGHAT and FQNNGV. Deletions cut 0 bases from V and 2 bases from J, with 11 bases between.

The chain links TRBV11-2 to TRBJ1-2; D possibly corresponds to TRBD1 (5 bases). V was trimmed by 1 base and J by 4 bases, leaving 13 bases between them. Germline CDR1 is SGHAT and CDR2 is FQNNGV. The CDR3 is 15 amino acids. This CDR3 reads CASSLVGAGPYGYTF. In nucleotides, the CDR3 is TGTGCCAGCAGCTTAGTGGGTGCAGGGCCCTATGGCTACACCTTC.

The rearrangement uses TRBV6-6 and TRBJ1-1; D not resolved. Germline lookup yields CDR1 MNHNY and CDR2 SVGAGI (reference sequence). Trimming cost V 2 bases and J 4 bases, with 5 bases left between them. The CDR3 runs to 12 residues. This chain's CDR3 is CASSYEGTEAFF. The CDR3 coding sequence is TGTGCCAGCAGTTACGAGGGCACTGAAGCTTTCTTT.